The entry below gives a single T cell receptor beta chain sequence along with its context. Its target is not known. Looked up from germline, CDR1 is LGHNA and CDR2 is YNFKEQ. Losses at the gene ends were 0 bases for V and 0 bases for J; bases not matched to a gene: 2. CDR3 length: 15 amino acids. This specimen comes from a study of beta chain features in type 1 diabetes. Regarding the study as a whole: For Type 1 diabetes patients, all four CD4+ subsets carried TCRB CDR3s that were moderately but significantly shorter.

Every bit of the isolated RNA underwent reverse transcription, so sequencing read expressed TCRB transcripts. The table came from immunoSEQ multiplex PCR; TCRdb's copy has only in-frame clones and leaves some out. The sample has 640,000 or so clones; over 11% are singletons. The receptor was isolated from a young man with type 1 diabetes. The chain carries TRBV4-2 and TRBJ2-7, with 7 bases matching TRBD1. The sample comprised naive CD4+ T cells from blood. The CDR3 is CASSQEGQYSYEQYF. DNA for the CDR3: TGTGCCAGCAGCCAAGAGGGACAGTACTCCTACGAGCAGTACTTC.